This entry concerns a single T cell receptor (beta chain). The antigen remains undetermined. Trimming removed 4 bases from V and 0 bases from J, with 13 bases in between. CDR1 and CDR2 (germline): SNHLY, FYNNEI. This CDR3 has 17 amino acids. Described treatment: over 15 received Ad26.COV2.S at low or high dose, single or two shots; about 5 received placebo; per-sample allocation not given. After the first vaccine or placebo injection, samples were drawn on day 63. The study used a vaccine consisting of an Ad26 vector that expressed Wuhan-strain SARS-CoV-2 spike. This specimen comes from a study of Ad26.COV2.S vaccination and SARS-CoV-2 variants. On the study more broadly: As a participant in COV1001, the donor was in the Ad26.COV2.S trial arm. Whole-study results and caveats: Placebo recipients showed lower spike-specific TCR breadth than vaccinees. Assessments of TCR breadth and depth may have underestimated the total T cell responses.

This table comes from immunoSEQ multiplex PCR, and its TCRdb copy is limited to in-frame clones, with some not included. Of about 350,000 clones in the sample, about 87% were seen once. The chain employs TRBV2 and TRBJ2-6; D not certain. This specimen consisted of peripheral blood, obtained in a trial of Ad26.COV2.S vaccine versus placebo. The TCR comes from a person aged 18 to 65 who received the Ad26.COV2.S COVID-19 vaccine or a placebo. CDR3 amino acids: CASSVARLISGANVLTF. The CDR3 coding sequence is TGTGCCAGCAGTGTTGCCAGGTTAATCTCTGGGGCCAACGTCCTGACTTTC.